Following are 19 T cell receptor beta chains from one sample sequenced in a study of CD4 and CD8 cells across lung adenocarcinoma regions. TCRdb independently ran MiXCR on the PCR reads; one entry per CDR3 protein. This repertoire shows fewer than 25,000 distinct CDR3 sequences, about 50% found once; its top ten account for around a quarter. Sequenced: CD8+ T cells from the center of a lung tumor. The receptors come from a female donor with lung adenocarcinoma. The CD4 and CD8 labels of this study may be unreliable.

In regard to this clonotype: One end of the junction does not line up with germline, which may come from a read error. The rearrangement joins TRBV27 to TRBJ2-5; 9 bases map to TRBD2. The CDR3 totals 15 residues. Germline V gene sequence: CDR1 MNHEY, CDR2 SMNVEV (reference sequence). CDR3: CAGTGSGRDEDTQYF. The CDR3 nucleotides read TGTGCCGGCACCGGTAGCGGGAGAGACGAAGATACCCAGTACTTC.

In the case of this clonotype: The junction departs from the called germline gene at one end, perhaps through a read error. The J gene is TRBJ2-3, the V gene TRBV27; TRBD2 is a possible D gene (6 bases). There are 15 residues in the CDR3. Germline V CDR1 and CDR2: MNHEY, SMNVEV (reference sequence). CDR3 sequence: CAGVHGSRDQDTQYF. For the CDR3, the DNA is TGTGCCGGGGTGCACGGGAGCCGGGACCAAGATACCCAGTATTTC.

The chain joins TRBV12-3 or TRBV12-4 to TRBJ2-3; D is unresolved. Trimming stripped 5 bases from V and 2 bases from J, with 14 bases between. CDR3 length equals 15 residues. The chain's CDR3 is CASSPQVPPTDTQYF. CDR3 DNA sequence: TGTGCCAGCAGTCCCCAGGTACCCCCCACAGATACGCAGTATTTT.

By sample fraction, this clonotype is medium-sized. V is TRBV6-1 and J is TRBJ2-1; perhaps TRBD2 as D (6 bases). The CDR3 has 16 residues. Germline loops: CDR1 MNHNS, CDR2 SASEGT. V lost 1 base, J lost 3 bases, and 13 bases lay in between. The CDR3: CASSEDGGMFYNEQFF. As DNA, the CDR3 is TGTGCCAGCAGTGAAGATGGCGGGATGTTCTACAATGAGCAGTTCTTC.

V and J are TRBV6-1 and TRBJ2-5, with 8 nucleotides matching TRBD1. The assigned J gene may be wrong: the sequence end matches TRBJ2-7 better. Per the germline V gene, CDR1 is MNHNS and CDR2 is SASEGT. The CDR3 is 15 amino acids. The CDR3 DNA reads as TGTGCCAGCAGCCGGATGGGGACAGGACTTTACGAGCAGTACTTC. It is translated as CASSRMGTGLYEQYF.

This clonotype counts as medium-sized. The genes are TRBV6-6 and TRBJ2-1; D is tentatively TRBD1 or TRBD2 (5 bases each). There are 14 residues in the CDR3. V lost 2 bases and J 4 bases, leaving 9 bases between the germline ends. Germline assignment: CDR1 MNHNY and CDR2 SVGAGI (reference sequence). CDR3 sequence (DNA): TGTGCCAGCAGTTACCAGGGACCATACAATGAGCAGTTCTTC. It specifies CASSYQGPYNEQFF.

Of note for this clonotype: Sequence at one end of the junction differs from germline and may be a read error. The chain employs TRBV10-3 and TRBJ2-3; 7 bases map to TRBD2. Germline V CDR1 and CDR2: ENHRY, SYGVKD. The length of the CDR3 is 17 residues. CDR3 residues: CARWGGTGGVGTDTQYF. CDR3 DNA: TGTGCTCGCTGGGGCGGGACGGGGGGAGTGGGTACAGATACGCAGTATTTC.

The J gene is TRBJ2-1, the V gene TRBV6-1, with D unclear. The closer fit of TRBJ2-4 to the DNA end suggests the J call may be wrong. The CDR3 covers 15 residues. The germline V gene encodes CDR1 MNHNS and CDR2 SASEGT. CDR3 amino acids: CASSGSGRAQETQYF. The CDR3 nucleotides read TGTGCCAGCAGTGGCAGTGGCCGAGCCCAAGAGACTCAGTACTTC.

On this clonotype: At one of its ends the junction is not consistent with the germline gene, which may arise from a read error. The chain has TRBV10-1 and TRBJ2-3, with D perhaps given as TRBD1 or TRBD2 (6 bases each). The CDR3 covers 14 residues. CDR1 is WNHNN and CDR2 is SYGVQD in the germline V gene (reference sequence). The CDR3: CASTGVRDKNTQYF. The CDR3 DNA reads TGCGCCAGCACTGGGGTGCGGGACAAAAATACGCAGTATTTC.

The chain uses TRBV27 and TRBJ2-4; possibly TRBD1 or TRBD2 for D (6 bases each). Trimming removed 8 bases from V and 13 bases from J, with 30 bases in between. The CDR3 spans 16 residues. The germline V gene encodes CDR1 MNHEY and CDR2 SMNVEV (reference sequence). The CDR3, as DNA: TGTGCCAGCCGCGTCTGGGGGCGGGGAGCCAAAAACACGCAGTACTTC. Its protein product is CASRVWGRGAKNTQYF.

This chain joins TRBV27 and TRBJ2-4; D tentatively reads TRBD1 or TRBD2 (6 bases each). Germline V gene sequence: CDR1 MNHEY, CDR2 SMNVEV (reference sequence). The CDR3 runs 15 residues. V shed 11 bases and J shed 10 bases, with 27 bases lying between them. The CDR3 DNA reads TGTGCCGGGGGGTTCGGGGGCTGTGCCCAAGAGATTCAGTACTTC. It translates to CAGGFGGCAQEIQYF.

This clonotype has just one count. The germline gene is not matched at one end of the junction; a read error may be the cause. The genes are TRBV27 and TRBJ2-4, with D possibly TRBD2 on 6 matching bases. CDR1 and CDR2 (germline): MNHEY, SMNVEV (reference sequence). The CDR3 contains 15 residues. The CDR3 DNA follows: TGTGGCAGCGGCCCGGGGGTGGGAGCCAAAGACATGCAGTATTTC. Its translation is CGSGPGVGAKDMQYF.

V usage is TRBV7-2 and J usage is TRBJ2-5, with D perhaps matching TRBD2 (7 bases). V lost 4 bases to trimming and J lost 6 bases, with 15 bases between them. This CDR3 spans 14 amino acids. CDR1 and CDR2 from the germline V gene are SGHTA and FQGNSA. CDR3 DNA: TGTGCCAGCAGCTGGGGGGGGGGGCCGAAGACCCAGTACTTC. As protein: CASSWGGGPKTQYF.

The rearrangement joins TRBV12-3 or TRBV12-4 to TRBJ1-1; maybe TRBD1 (5 bases). Deletions cut 5 bases from V and 2 bases from J, with 12 bases between. The CDR3 runs to 14 residues. CDR3 sequence reads: CASSMGGGNTEAFF. The CDR3, as DNA: TGTGCCAGCAGTATGGGGGGAGGCAACACTGAAGCTTTCTTT.

The V gene is TRBV5-6, the J gene TRBJ1-3, with 9 bases lining up with TRBD1. The CDR3 runs to 16 residues. J was trimmed by 2 bases and V by 1 base; bases with no gene match: 4. The germline CDR1 and CDR2 sequences are SGHDT and YYEEEE. CDR3 DNA sequence: TGTGCCAGCAGCTTGTTTGACAGGGGGACTGGAAACACCATATATTTT. Amino acid sequence: CASSLFDRGTGNTIYF.

By share, this clonotype counts as medium-sized (0.01 to 0.1%). V gene TRBV27 combines with J gene TRBJ2-3; no reliable D call. The CDR3 has 14 residues. Between the trimmed V and J ends, which lost 3 bases and 3 bases, there was a span of 10 bases. Germline-derived CDR1 and CDR2 are MNHEY and SMNVEV (reference sequence). Here the CDR3 DNA reads TGTGCCAGCAGTTTGAGACGAGAGACAGATACGCAGTATTTT. Its translation is CASSLRRETDTQYF.

The chain employs TRBV6-1 and TRBJ2-3, with D unclear. V lost 6 bases and J lost 0, with 4 bases in between. The CDR3 loop spans 12 amino acids. CDR1 and CDR2 (germline): MNHNS, SASEGT. The CDR3 DNA reads as TGTGCCAGCAGCCCAAGCACAGATACGCAGTATTTT. This codes for CASSPSTDTQYF.

About this clonotype itself: One end of the junction fails to match germline, which may point to a read error. The V call is TRBV27, the J call TRBJ2-3, with D perhaps given as TRBD1 or TRBD2 (6 bases each). The germline gives CDR1 MNHEY, CDR2 SMNVEV (reference sequence). The CDR3 runs to 15 residues. CDR3 sequence (DNA): TGTGCCGCGGGGCGCCGGGGCAGGGGCCAAGATACGCAGTACTTT. Translation: CAAGRRGRGQDTQYF.

This clonotype was seen many times. This chain links TRBV7-2 with TRBJ1-1; possibly TRBD1 for D (5 bases). This CDR3 is 13 amino acids long. The V gene lost 4 bases and the J gene lost 1 base, with 7 bases spanning the gap. The V gene's germline CDR1 is SGHTA and CDR2 FQGNSA. The chain's CDR3 is CASSWTTNTEAFF. The CDR3 DNA reads TGTGCCAGCAGCTGGACAACGAACACTGAAGCTTTCTTT.